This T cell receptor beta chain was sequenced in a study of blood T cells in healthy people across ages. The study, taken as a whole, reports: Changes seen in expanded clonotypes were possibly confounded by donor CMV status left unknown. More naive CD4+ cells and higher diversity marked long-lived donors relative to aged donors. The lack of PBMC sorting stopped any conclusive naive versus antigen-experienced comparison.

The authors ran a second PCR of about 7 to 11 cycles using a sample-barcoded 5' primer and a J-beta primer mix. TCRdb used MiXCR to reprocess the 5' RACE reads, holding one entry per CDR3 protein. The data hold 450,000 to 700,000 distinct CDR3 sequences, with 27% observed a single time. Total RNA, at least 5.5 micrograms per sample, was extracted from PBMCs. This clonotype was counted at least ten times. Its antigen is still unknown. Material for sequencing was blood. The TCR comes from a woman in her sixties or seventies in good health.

In nucleotides, the CDR3 is TGCAGTGCGAGGACAGGGGGCCAAGGCAATGAGCAGTTCTTC. It is translated as CSARTGGQGNEQFF. This chain joins TRBV20-1 and TRBJ2-1, with 11 bases fitting TRBD1. CDR3 length equals 14 residues. Germline CDR1 is DFQATT and CDR2 is SNEGSKA (reference sequence). With V trimmed by 6 bases and J by 6 bases, 7 bases remained unmatched.